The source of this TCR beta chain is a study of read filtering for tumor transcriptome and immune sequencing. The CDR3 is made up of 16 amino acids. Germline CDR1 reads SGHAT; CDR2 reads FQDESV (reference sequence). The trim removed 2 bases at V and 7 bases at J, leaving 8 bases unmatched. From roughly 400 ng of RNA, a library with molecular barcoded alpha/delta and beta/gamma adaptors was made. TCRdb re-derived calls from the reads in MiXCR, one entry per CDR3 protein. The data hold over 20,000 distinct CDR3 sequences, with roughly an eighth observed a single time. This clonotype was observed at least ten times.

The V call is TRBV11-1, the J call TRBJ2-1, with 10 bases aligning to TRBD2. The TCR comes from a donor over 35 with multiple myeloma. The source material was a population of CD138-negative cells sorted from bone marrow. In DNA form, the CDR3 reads TGTGCCAGCAGCTTAAGGCGGTTAGCGGGAGGTAATGAGCAGTTCTTC. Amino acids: CASSLRRLAGGNEQFF. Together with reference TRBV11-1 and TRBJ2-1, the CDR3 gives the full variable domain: EAEVAQSPRYKITEKSQAVAFWCDPISGHATLYWYRQILGQGPELLVQFQDESVVDDSQLPKDRFSAERLKGVDSTLKIQPAELGDSAMYLCASSLRRLAGGNEQFFGPGTRLTVL.